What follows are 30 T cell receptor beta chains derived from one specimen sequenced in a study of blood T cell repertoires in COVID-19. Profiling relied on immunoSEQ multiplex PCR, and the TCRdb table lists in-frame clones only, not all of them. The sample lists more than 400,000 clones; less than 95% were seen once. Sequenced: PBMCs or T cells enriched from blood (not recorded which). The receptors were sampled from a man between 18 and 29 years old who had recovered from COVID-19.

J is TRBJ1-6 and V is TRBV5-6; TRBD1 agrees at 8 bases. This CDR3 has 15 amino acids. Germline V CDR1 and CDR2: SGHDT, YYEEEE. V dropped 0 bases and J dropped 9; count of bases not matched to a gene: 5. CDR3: CASSLGTGTSSPLHF. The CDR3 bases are TGTGCCAGCAGCTTGGGGACAGGGACTTCTTCACCCCTCCACTTT.

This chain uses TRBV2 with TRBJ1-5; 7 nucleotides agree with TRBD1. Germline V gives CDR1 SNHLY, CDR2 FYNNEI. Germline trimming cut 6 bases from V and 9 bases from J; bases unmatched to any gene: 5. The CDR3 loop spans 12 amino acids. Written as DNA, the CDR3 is TGTGCCAGCAGAGTACAGGGGACGCCCCAGCATTTT. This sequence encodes CASRVQGTPQHF.

The CDR3 sequence is CASSPRQGLVGYTF. Written as DNA, the CDR3 is TGTGCCAGCAGCCCAAGACAGGGCCTCGTAGGCTACACCTTC. J is TRBJ1-2 and V is TRBV7-9, with 7 bases aligning to TRBD1. The V gene end was trimmed by 5 bases and the J gene end by 8 bases; junction bases not matched to a gene: 11. This CDR3 comprises 14 residues. The germline CDR1 and CDR2 sequences are SEHNR and FQNEAQ (reference sequence).

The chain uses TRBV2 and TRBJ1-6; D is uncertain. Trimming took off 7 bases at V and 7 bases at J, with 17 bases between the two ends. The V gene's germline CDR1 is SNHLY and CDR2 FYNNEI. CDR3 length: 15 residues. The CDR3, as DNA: TGTGCCAGCAATCGGGGTCCGGTGGGGAATTCACCCCTCCACTTT. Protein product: CASNRGPVGNSPLHF.

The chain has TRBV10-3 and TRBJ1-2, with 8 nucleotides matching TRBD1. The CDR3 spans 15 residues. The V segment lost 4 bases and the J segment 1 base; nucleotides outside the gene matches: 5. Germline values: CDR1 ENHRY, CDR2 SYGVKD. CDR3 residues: CAISVTGGSNYGYTF. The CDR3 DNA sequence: TGTGCCATCAGTGTTACAGGGGGAAGTAACTATGGCTACACCTTC.

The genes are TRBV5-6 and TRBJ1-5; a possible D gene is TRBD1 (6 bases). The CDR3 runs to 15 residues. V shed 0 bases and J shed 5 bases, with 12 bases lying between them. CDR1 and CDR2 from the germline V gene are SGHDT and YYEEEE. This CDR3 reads CASSLAGGIYQPQHF. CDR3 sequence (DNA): TGTGCCAGCAGCTTGGCGGGGGGCATTTATCAGCCCCAGCATTTT.

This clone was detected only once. CDR3 region: CASRNPGTEVNEQFF. The CDR3 DNA is TGTGCCAGCAGGAACCCGGGGACAGAGGTTAATGAGCAGTTCTTC. The V gene is TRBV2, the J gene TRBJ2-1; 7 bases fit TRBD1. The length of the CDR3 is 15 residues. Looked up from germline, CDR1 is SNHLY and CDR2 is FYNNEI. J lost 7 bases, V lost 6 bases, and 12 bases had no gene match.

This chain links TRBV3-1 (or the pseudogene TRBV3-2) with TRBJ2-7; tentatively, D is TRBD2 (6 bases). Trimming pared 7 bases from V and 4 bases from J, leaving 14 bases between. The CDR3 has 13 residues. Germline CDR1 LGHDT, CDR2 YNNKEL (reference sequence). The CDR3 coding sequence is TGTGCCAGCACTCCGTCGGGAGTATACGAGCAGTACTTC. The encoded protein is CASTPSGVYEQYF.

The CDR3 loop reads CASSAQGLDEQFF. In DNA, the CDR3 is TGTGCCAGCAGCGCACAGGGTCTCGATGAGCAGTTCTTC. The V and J genes are TRBV2 and TRBJ2-1; possibly TRBD1 for D (6 bases). Germline values: CDR1 SNHLY, CDR2 FYNNEI. The CDR3 is made up of 13 amino acids. The ends were cut back, 6 bases at V and 8 bases at J, with 14 bases in the middle.

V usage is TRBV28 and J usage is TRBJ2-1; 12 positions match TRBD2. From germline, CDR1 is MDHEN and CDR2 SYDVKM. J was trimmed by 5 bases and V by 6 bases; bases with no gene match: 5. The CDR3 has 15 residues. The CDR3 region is CASSQLAGGHNEQFF. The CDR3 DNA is TGTGCCAGCAGCCAACTAGCGGGAGGACACAATGAGCAGTTCTTC.

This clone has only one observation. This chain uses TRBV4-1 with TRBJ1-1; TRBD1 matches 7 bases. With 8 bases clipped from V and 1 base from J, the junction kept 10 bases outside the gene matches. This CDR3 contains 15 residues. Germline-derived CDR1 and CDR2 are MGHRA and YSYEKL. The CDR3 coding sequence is TGCGCCAGCGAAACCTGGGCAGGGGGGAACACTGAAGCTTTCTTT. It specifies CASETWAGGNTEAFF.

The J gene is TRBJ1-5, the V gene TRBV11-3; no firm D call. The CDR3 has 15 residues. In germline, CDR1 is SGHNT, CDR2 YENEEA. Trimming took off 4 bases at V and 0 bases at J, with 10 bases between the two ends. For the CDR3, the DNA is TGTGCCAGCAGCTCTGGGGAGTATAGCAATCAGCCCCAGCATTTT. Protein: CASSSGEYSNQPQHF.

CDR3 DNA: TGTGCCAGCAGTTTAAATCCATCATATGGCTACACCTTC. It yields the protein CASSLNPSYGYTF. The chain combines TRBV28 with TRBJ1-2, with D uncertain. The CDR3 has 13 residues. Per the germline V gene, CDR1 is MDHEN and CDR2 is SYDVKM. Trimming left V 2 bases short and J 5 bases short, with 9 bases between.

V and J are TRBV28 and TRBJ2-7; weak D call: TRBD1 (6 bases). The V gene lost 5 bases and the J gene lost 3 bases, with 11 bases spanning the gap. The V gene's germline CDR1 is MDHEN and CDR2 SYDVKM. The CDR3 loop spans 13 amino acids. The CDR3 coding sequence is TGTGCCAGCAGTCGGGACACCAACTACGAGCAGTACTTC. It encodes CASSRDTNYEQYF.

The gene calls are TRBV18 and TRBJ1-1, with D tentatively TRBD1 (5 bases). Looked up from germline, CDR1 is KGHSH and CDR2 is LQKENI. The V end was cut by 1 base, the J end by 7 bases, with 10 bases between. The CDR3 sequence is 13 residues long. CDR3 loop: CASSPLMTDEAFF. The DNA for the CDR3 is TGTGCCAGCTCACCACTTATGACAGATGAAGCTTTCTTT.

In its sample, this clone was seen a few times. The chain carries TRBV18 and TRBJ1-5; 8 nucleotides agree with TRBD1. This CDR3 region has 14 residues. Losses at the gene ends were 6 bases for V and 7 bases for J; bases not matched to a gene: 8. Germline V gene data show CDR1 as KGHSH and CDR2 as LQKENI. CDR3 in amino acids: CASSPGGARQPQHF. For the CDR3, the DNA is TGTGCCAGCTCCCCAGGGGGCGCGAGGCAGCCCCAGCATTTT.

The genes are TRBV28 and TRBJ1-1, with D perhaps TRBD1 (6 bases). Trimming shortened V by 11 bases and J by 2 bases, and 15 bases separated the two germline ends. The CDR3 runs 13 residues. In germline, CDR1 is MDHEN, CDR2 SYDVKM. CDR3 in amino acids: CAGAGTPNTEAFF. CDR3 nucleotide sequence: TGTGCCGGGGCAGGGACACCCAACACTGAAGCTTTCTTT.

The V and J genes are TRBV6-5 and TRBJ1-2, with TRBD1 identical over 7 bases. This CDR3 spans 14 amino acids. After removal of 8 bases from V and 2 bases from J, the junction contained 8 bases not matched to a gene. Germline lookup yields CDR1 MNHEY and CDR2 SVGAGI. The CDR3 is CASCDRALNYGYTF. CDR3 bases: TGTGCCAGCTGCGACAGGGCCTTGAACTATGGCTACACCTTC.

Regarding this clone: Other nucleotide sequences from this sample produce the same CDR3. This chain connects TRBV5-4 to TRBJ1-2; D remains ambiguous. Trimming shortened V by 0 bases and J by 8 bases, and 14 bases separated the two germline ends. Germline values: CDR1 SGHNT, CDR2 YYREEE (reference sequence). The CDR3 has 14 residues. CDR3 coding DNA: TGTGCCAGCAGCTTGGACAGAGGGTCCGGGGGCTACACCTTC. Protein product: CASSLDRGSGGYTF.

The CDR3, as DNA: TGTGCCAGCAGCCGCACCGGGACTAGGAGGACCGGGGAGCTGTTTTTT. It encodes CASSRTGTRRTGELFF. This chain links TRBV14 with TRBJ2-2, with 8 bases identical to TRBD2. Per germline, CDR1 SGHDN and CDR2 FVKESK. Germline trimming cut 4 bases from V and 5 bases from J; bases unmatched to any gene: 9. The CDR3 has 16 residues.

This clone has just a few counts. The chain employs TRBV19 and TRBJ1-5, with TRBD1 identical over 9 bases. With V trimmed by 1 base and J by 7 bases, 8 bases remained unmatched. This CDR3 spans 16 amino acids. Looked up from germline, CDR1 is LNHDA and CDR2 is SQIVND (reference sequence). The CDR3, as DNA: TGTGCCAGTAGTATAGTCGGAACAGGGGGCCGACAGCCCCAGCATTTT. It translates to CASSIVGTGGRQPQHF. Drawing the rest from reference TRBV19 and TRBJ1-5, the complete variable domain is DGGITQSPKYLFRKEGQNVTLSCEQNLNHDAMYWYRQDPGQGLRLIYYSQIVNDFQKGDIAEGYSVSREKKESFPLTVTSAQKNPTAFYLCASSIVGTGGRQPQHFGDGTRLSIL.

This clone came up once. Written as DNA, the CDR3 is TGTGCCAGCAGCGTAGAGCCGAGTTCTAACTATGGCTACACCTTC. This codes for CASSVEPSSNYGYTF. The V and J genes are TRBV9 and TRBJ1-2; D is undetermined. This CDR3 has 15 residues. Trimming stripped 0 bases from V and 0 bases from J, with 9 bases between. The germline CDR1 and CDR2 sequences are SGDLS and YYNGEE.

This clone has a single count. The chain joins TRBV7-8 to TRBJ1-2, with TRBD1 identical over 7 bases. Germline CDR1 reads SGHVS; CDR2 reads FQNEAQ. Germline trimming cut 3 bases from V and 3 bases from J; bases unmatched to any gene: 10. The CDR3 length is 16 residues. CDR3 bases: TGTGCCAGCAGCTTCCGACGACAGGGAGACGACTATGGCTACACCTTC. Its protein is CASSFRRQGDDYGYTF.

The CDR3: CASSLTSLEQYF. CDR3 in DNA: TGTGCCAGCAGCTTAACTAGTCTCGAGCAGTACTTC. The chain uses TRBV11-3 and TRBJ2-7; D perhaps matches TRBD2 (5 bases). V lost 2 bases and J lost 6, with 8 bases in between. From germline, CDR1 is SGHNT and CDR2 YENEEA. The CDR3 contains 12 residues.

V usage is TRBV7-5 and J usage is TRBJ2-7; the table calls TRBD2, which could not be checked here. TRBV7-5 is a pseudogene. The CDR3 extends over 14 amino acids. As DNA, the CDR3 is TGTGTCAGAAGCTTAGTGAGGGTGGGACTATCGGCTTCTGTA. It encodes CVRSLVRVGLSASV.

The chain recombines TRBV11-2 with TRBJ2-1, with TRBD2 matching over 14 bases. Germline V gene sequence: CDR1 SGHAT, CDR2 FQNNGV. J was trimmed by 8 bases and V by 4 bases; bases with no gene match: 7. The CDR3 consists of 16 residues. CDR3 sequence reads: CASSSTSGRGNDEQFF. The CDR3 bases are TGTGCCAGCAGCTCGACTAGCGGGAGGGGCAACGATGAGCAGTTCTTC.

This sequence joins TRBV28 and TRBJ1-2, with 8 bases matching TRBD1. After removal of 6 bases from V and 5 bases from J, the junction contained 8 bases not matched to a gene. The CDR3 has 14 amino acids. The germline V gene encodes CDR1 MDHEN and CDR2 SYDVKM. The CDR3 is CASRLLTGGYGYTF. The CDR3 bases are TGTGCCAGCAGACTTCTAACAGGGGGATATGGCTACACCTTC.

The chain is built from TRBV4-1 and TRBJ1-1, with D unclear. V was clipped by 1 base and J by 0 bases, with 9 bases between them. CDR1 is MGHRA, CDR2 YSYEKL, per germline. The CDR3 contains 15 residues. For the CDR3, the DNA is TGCGCCAGCAGCCAAGCTTCCAGGTTGAACACTGAAGCTTTCTTT. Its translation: CASSQASRLNTEAFF.

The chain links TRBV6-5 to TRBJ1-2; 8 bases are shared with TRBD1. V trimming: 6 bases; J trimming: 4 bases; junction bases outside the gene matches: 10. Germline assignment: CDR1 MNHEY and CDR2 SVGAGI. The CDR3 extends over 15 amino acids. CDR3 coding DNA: TGTGCCAGCAGAAGAACGGACAGGGCTGTCTATGGCTACACCTTC. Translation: CASRRTDRAVYGYTF.

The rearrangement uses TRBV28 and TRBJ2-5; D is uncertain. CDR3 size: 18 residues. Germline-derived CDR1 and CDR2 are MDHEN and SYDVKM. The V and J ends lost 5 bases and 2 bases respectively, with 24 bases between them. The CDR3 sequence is CASSRYPAHYQLQETQYF. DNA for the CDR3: TGTGCCAGCAGTCGTTACCCAGCGCACTACCAACTACAAGAGACCCAGTACTTC.